This entry lists 10 T cell receptor beta chains sequenced from one sample in a study of blood T cell repertoires in COVID-19. Using immunoSEQ multiplex PCR, the repertoire was profiled, and TCRdb retains in-frame clones only, with some absent. The sample includes roughly 150,000 clones, over 85% of them seen just once. The sample was peripheral blood. The origin of the receptors is a man aged 55-75 years with active or convalescent COVID-19.

This chain uses TRBV24-1 with TRBJ2-1, with D hard to call. Germline V CDR1 and CDR2: KGHDR, SFDVKD. This CDR3 spans 13 amino acids. V was pared by 4 bases and J by 4 bases, with 7 bases between. The CDR3 here is CATSDPGYNEQFF. The CDR3 nucleotides read TGTGCCACCAGTGACCCGGGTTACAATGAGCAGTTCTTC.

The rearrangement joins TRBV5-6 to TRBJ1-1, with 10 positions matching TRBD1. Trimming at V came to 1 base and at J to 5 bases, leaving 17 bases not matched to a gene. CDR1 is SGHDT and CDR2 is YYEEEE in the germline V gene. The CDR3 runs 19 residues. In DNA, the CDR3 is TGTGCCAGCAGCTTGAGGCGAGGACAGGGGGACTCGGGAGGAACTGAAGCTTTCTTT. Its translation is CASSLRRGQGDSGGTEAFF. Variable domain in full (rest from reference TRBV5-6 and TRBJ1-1): DAGVTQSPTHLIKTRGQQVTLRCSPKSGHDTVSWYQQALGQGPQFIFQYYEEEERQRGNFPDRFSGHQFPNYSSELNVNALLLGDSALYLCASSLRRGQGDSGGTEAFFGQGTRLTVV.

The sample holds one count of this clone. The rearrangement joins TRBV5-1 to TRBJ2-2; the D gene is possibly TRBD1 (6 bases). The V and J ends lost 4 bases and 6 bases respectively, with 16 bases between them. In germline, CDR1 is SGHRS, CDR2 YFSETQ. CDR3 length: 15 residues. The CDR3 region is CASSLETGLAGELFF. CDR3 in DNA: TGCGCCAGCAGCCTAGAAACAGGGCTGGCCGGGGAGCTGTTTTTT.

This chain connects TRBV11-1 to TRBJ1-2, with 10 bases aligning to TRBD1. The CDR3 is made up of 15 amino acids. Germline V gene sequence: CDR1 SGHAT, CDR2 FQDESV (reference sequence). V dropped 2 bases and J dropped 7; count of bases not matched to a gene: 7. CDR3 sequence: CASSLSGTGDFGYTF. In DNA form, the CDR3 reads TGTGCCAGCAGCTTATCCGGGACAGGGGATTTTGGCTACACCTTC. The whole variable domain, filled in from reference TRBV11-1 and TRBJ1-2, reads EAEVAQSPRYKITEKSQAVAFWCDPISGHATLYWYRQILGQGPELLVQFQDESVVDDSQLPKDRFSAERLKGVDSTLKIQPAELGDSAMYLCASSLSGTGDFGYTFGSGTRLTVV.

The rearrangement uses TRBV5-4 and TRBJ2-3; 10 bases line up with TRBD2. This CDR3 region has 16 residues. Germline assignment: CDR1 SGHNT and CDR2 YYREEE (reference sequence). Losses at the gene ends were 4 bases for V and 7 bases for J; bases not matched to a gene: 12. CDR3 sequence reads: CASSQRGTSEGYTQYF. Written as DNA, the CDR3 is TGTGCCAGCAGCCAACGCGGGACTAGCGAGGGTTATACGCAGTATTTT. The full variable domain, rest sourced from reference TRBV5-4 and TRBJ2-3, is ETGVTQSPTHLIKTRGQQVTLRCSSQSGHNTVSWYQQALGQGPQFIFQYYREEENGRGNFPPRFSGLQFPNYSSELNVNALELDDSALYLCASSQRGTSEGYTQYFGPGTRLTVL.

The chain uses TRBV29-1 and TRBJ1-2; 8 bases line up with TRBD1. With V trimmed by 1 base and J by 6 bases, 4 bases remained unmatched. This CDR3 is built from 13 residues. CDR1 SQVTM and CDR2 ANQGSEA come from the germline V gene. The CDR3 is CSVEARGLNGYTF. The CDR3 DNA is TGCAGCGTTGAAGCCAGGGGGCTGAATGGCTACACCTTC.

The V and J genes are TRBV4-2 and TRBJ1-1, with 8 bases matching TRBD1. The CDR3 runs to 15 residues. V dropped 0 bases and J dropped 6; count of bases not matched to a gene: 6. Germline CDR1 reads LGHNA; CDR2 reads YNFKEQ. The CDR3 loop is CASSQETTGEAEAFF. The CDR3 region has the DNA TGTGCCAGCAGCCAAGAAACGACAGGGGAGGCTGAAGCTTTCTTT.

This clone was counted a few times. The V and J genes are TRBV21-1 and TRBJ2-1; the table's D call, TRBD2, has no DNA check behind it. TRBV21-1 is annotated as a pseudogene. The CDR3 length is 17 residues. The CDR3 bases are TGTGCCAGCAGCTTAGCAAAGACTACAAGAGGGTACAATGAGCAGTTCTTC. Residues: CASSLAKTTRGYNEQFF.

The chain has TRBV11-2 and TRBJ2-3; TRBD2 might be the D (5 bases). V gave up 0 bases and J gave up 5 bases, with 12 bases separating them. The germline V gene encodes CDR1 SGHAT and CDR2 FQNNGV. This CDR3 has 15 amino acids. CDR3: CASSLERTEKDTQYF. The CDR3 nucleotides read TGTGCCAGCAGCTTAGAGCGGACTGAGAAAGATACGCAGTATTTT.

This clone showed up just once. Other DNA sequences in this specimen translate into the identical CDR3. The chain combines TRBV5-1 with TRBJ1-1, with 8 positions matching TRBD1. V lost 3 bases, J lost 1 base, and 5 bases stayed unmatched. Per the germline V gene, CDR1 is SGHRS and CDR2 is YFSETQ. There are 15 residues in the CDR3. Here the CDR3 reads CASSSGQGRNTEAFF. CDR3 coding DNA: TGCGCCAGCAGCTCCGGACAGGGACGGAACACTGAAGCTTTCTTT.